This T cell receptor beta chain was found in a study of siplizumab effects on memory and regulatory T cells. Study conclusions and caveats: Under siplizumab, an average approximately 71% of mappable alloreactive CD4+ clones were Treg-derived, compared with under 35% in controls.

Assays examined about 9.1 x 10^4 TCR templates per sample. Generated by immunoSEQ multiplex PCR, the TCRdb table keeps only in-frame clones and is missing some. The sample carries about 98,000 clones, around 90% recorded once. Details on this clone: The target antigen is unknown.

The V gene end was trimmed by 6 bases and the J gene end by 7 bases; junction bases not matched to a gene: 12. The CDR3 sequence is 15 residues long. CDR1 ENHRY and CDR2 SYGVKD come from the germline V gene. Sequenced: CD4+ T cells sorted from blood. The genes are TRBV10-3 and TRBJ2-7; TRBD2 agrees at 10 bases. The TCR sequence derives from a human donor in good health. The DNA for the CDR3 is TGTGCCATCAGGGAGCGGGAGGGCCGTTATAGGGAGCAGTACTTC. It encodes CAIREREGRYREQYF.